This entry concerns a single TCR beta chain. CD8+ and CD4+ T cells from blood underwent TCR beta sequencing. In the multiple sclerosis control group, patients were treatment-naive and had stable or active relapsing-remitting disease. The TEMRA cells underwent FACS enrichment, while the CD8+ and CD4+ T cells underwent negative isolation. With random hexamers, reverse transcription was performed on roughly 0.45 to 1 ug of RNA. The immunoSEQ assay covered 54 Vbeta and 13 Jbeta segments for CDR3. TCRdb processed the immunoSEQ multiplex PCR reads anew with MiXCR; each CDR3 protein has one entry. The sample yields 150,000 to 180,000 distinct CDR3 sequences, 95% to 96% seen once. This CDR3 spans 15 amino acids. V lost 1 base and J lost 5; bases outside the gene matches: 7. The data derive from a study of CD8 T cells in Susac syndrome.

The sequenced material came from CD8+ T cells from PBMCs. This chain links TRBV12-3 or TRBV12-4 with TRBJ2-5; 7 bases match TRBD2. This TCR derives from a human donor with multiple sclerosis. CDR3 in amino acids: CASSLERGRLETQYF. DNA for the CDR3: TGTGCCAGCAGTTTAGAGCGGGGTCGGCTGGAGACCCAGTACTTC.